Given below is one TCR beta chain in context. The data were taken from a study of blood T cell repertoires in COVID-19. Turning to the study itself: Donors in the United States, Italy and Spain gave samples during acute or convalescent COVID-19. PBMCs, B-cell-depleted T cells, or T cells provided the cDNA or gDNA that made up the material.

Original processing methods: Scientists estimated how many nucleated cells there were by amplifying reference gene primers. TCRdb's copy holds only in-frame clones and misses some; the assay was immunoSEQ multiplex PCR. The DNA gave D and trimming, while V, J and clone size come from that table. The data hold more than 35,000 clones, with over 65% observed a single time. Germline V gene sequence: CDR1 SGHNT, CDR2 YYREEE (reference sequence). The CDR3 contains 12 residues. Trimming cost V 4 bases and J 7 bases; bases outside gene matches: 4. Material for sequencing was peripheral blood. This chain links TRBV5-4 with TRBJ1-2; 7 bases match TRBD1. This receptor was identified in a man aged 50 to 59 with active or convalescent COVID-19. The CDR3 region has the DNA TGTGCCAGCAGCACAGGGGTTGCTGGCTACACCTTC. Its translation is CASSTGVAGYTF.